This T cell receptor (beta chain) comes out of a study of T cell responses to AZD1222 COVID-19 vaccine. About this clone itself: Its antigen is undetermined.

Data came from immunoSEQ multiplex PCR; TCRdb stores just in-frame clones and leaves some out. The data hold more than 75,000 clones, with 75% to 90% observed a single time. Per germline, CDR1 WNHNN and CDR2 SYGVQD (reference sequence). The V and J ends lost 2 bases and 7 bases, in that order; junction bases with no gene match: 6. CDR3 length equals 15 residues. General study points: An increase in Spike-specific TCR breadth and depth was observed after two AZD1222 doses.

This clonotype was obtained from an adult in good health. The starting material was peripheral blood, obtained on day 0 of AZD1222 vaccination. This chain links TRBV10-1 with TRBJ2-7; 12 bases fit TRBD1. The CDR3 DNA reads TGCGCCAGCAGTGAGGTGGGACAGGGGGCTTGGGAGCAGTACTTC. This translates into CASSEVGQGAWEQYF.